These 30 T cell receptor beta chains were sequenced from one sample in a study of T cell changes during pregnancy in multiple sclerosis. Clones were read by immunoSEQ multiplex PCR, and TCRdb kept only the in-frame ones, dropping some. The data hold 25,000 to 35,000 clones, with approximately 90% observed a single time. The specimen comprised CD8+ T cells from peripheral blood mononuclear cells, sampled before pregnancy. The receptors were sampled from a female donor with multiple sclerosis, enrolled in a pregnancy study.

V gene TRBV14 combines with J gene TRBJ1-3; perhaps TRBD1 as D (6 bases). CDR1 is SGHDN and CDR2 is FVKESK in the germline V gene. The length of the CDR3 is 16 residues. Trimming took off 5 bases at V and 1 base at J, with 15 bases between the two ends. CDR3 amino acids: CASSSHTGISGNTIYF. Written as DNA, the CDR3 is TGTGCCAGCAGCTCACATACAGGGATATCTGGAAACACCATATATTTT.

The rearrangement uses TRBV2 and TRBJ1-2; 9 bases agree with TRBD1. In germline, CDR1 is SNHLY, CDR2 FYNNEI. The CDR3 loop spans 14 amino acids. V was clipped by 6 bases and J by 3 bases; unmatched bases: 5. Here the CDR3 reads CASRRDRDDYGYTF. The CDR3 DNA sequence: TGTGCCAGCAGAAGGGACAGGGATGACTATGGCTACACCTTC.

This clone came up a few times. This sequence joins TRBV7-9 and TRBJ2-7, with D tentatively TRBD2 (6 bases). The germline gives CDR1 SEHNR, CDR2 FQNEAQ (reference sequence). Trimming took 5 bases from V and 7 from J, leaving 12 bases between them. The CDR3 is 12 residues long. CDR3 loop: CASSGSAGEQYF. CDR3 DNA: TGTGCCAGCAGCGGATCGGCGGGGGAGCAGTACTTC.

The chain recombines TRBV18 with TRBJ1-2; TRBD1 aligns across 8 bases. The length of the CDR3 is 14 residues. The ends lost 2 bases at V and 6 bases at J; junction bases unmatched: 5. Looked up from germline, CDR1 is KGHSH and CDR2 is LQKENI. CDR3 protein: CASSPGTGGDGYTF. In nucleotides, the CDR3 is TGTGCCAGCTCACCAGGGACAGGCGGCGATGGCTACACCTTC. The full variable domain, its missing parts supplied by reference TRBV18 and TRBJ1-2, is NAGVMQNPRHLVRRRGQEARLRCSPMKGHSHVYWYRQLPEEGLKFMVYLQKENIIDESGMPKERFSAEFPKEGPSILRIQQVVRGDSAAYFCASSPGTGGDGYTFGSGTRLTVV.

The chain uses TRBV7-6 and TRBJ1-5, with D possibly matching TRBD1 (6 bases). Looked up from germline, CDR1 is SGHVS and CDR2 is FNYEAQ. The CDR3 loop spans 16 amino acids. V was trimmed by 1 base and J by 3 bases, leaving 13 bases between them. The DNA of the CDR3 is TGTGCCAGCAGCTTAGGGCCAGGGGTTATCAATCAGCCCCAGCATTTT. Residues: CASSLGPGVINQPQHF.

In the case of this clone: Other nucleotide sequences from this sample produce the same CDR3. The chain is built from TRBV27 and TRBJ2-2, with a weak D call TRBD1 (6 bases). Trimming took off 6 bases at V and 2 bases at J, with 13 bases between the two ends. CDR3 length equals 15 residues. Per germline, CDR1 MNHEY and CDR2 SMNVEV (reference sequence). CDR3 in amino acids: CASSLGTPNTGELFF. The CDR3 bases are TGTGCCAGCAGCCTCGGGACACCTAACACCGGGGAGCTGTTTTTT.

This chain joins TRBV7-4 and TRBJ2-1; 8 bases line up with TRBD1. CDR1 and CDR2 (germline): SGHVT, SQSDAQ. This CDR3 has 17 residues. V lost 2 bases, J lost 8 bases, and 14 bases stayed unmatched. CDR3: CASSLSLWPGGLDEQFF. Written as DNA, the CDR3 is TGTGCCAGCAGCTTATCCTTGTGGCCAGGGGGCTTGGATGAGCAGTTCTTC. Looking up the rest from reference TRBV7-4 and TRBJ2-1 gives the full variable domain: GAGVSQSPRYKVAKRGRDVALRCDSISGHVTLYWYRQTLGQGSEVLTYSQSDAQRDKSGRPSGRFSAERPERSVSTLKIQRTEQGDSAVYLCASSLSLWPGGLDEQFFGPGTRLTVL.

This chain connects TRBV27 to TRBJ2-2, with 11 positions matching TRBD1. This CDR3 has 16 amino acids. Germline V gene data show CDR1 as MNHEY and CDR2 as SMNVEV (reference sequence). Trimming cost V 8 bases and J 8 bases; bases outside gene matches: 13. CDR3 in amino acids: CASRYFRTGGQGELFF. The CDR3 coding sequence is TGTGCCAGCCGTTATTTCAGGACAGGGGGCCAGGGGGAGCTGTTTTTT.

J is TRBJ2-1 and V is TRBV7-9; perhaps TRBD1 as D (6 bases). The CDR3 covers 16 residues. V lost 4 bases, J lost 0 bases, and 13 bases lay in between. CDR1 SEHNR and CDR2 FQNEAQ come from the germline V gene (reference sequence). Written as DNA, the CDR3 is TGTGCCAGCAGCTCGAGGGACACGAGCTCCTACAATGAGCAGTTCTTC. Translation gives CASSSRDTSSYNEQFF.

J is TRBJ2-1 and V is TRBV5-8, with D perhaps TRBD1 (6 bases). Trimming took 1 base from V and 4 from J, leaving 18 bases between them. The CDR3 spans 17 residues. Germline CDR1 SGHTS, CDR2 YDEGEE. CDR3 protein: CASSLPRTVEAYNEQFF. DNA of the CDR3: TGTGCCAGCAGCTTGCCTAGGACAGTAGAAGCATACAATGAGCAGTTCTTC. Full variable domain (missing parts from reference TRBV5-8 and TRBJ2-1): EAGVTQSPTHLIKTRGQQATLRCSPISGHTSVYWYQQALGLGLQFLLWYDEGEERNRGNFPPRFSGRQFPNYSSELNVNALELEDSALYLCASSLPRTVEAYNEQFFGPGTRLTVL.

The CDR3 bases are TGTGCCAGCAGCTTGGGACTAGCGGGGGGGAGCTCCTACAATGAGCAGTTCTTC. Its translation is CASSLGLAGGSSYNEQFF. The chain recombines TRBV13 with TRBJ2-1, with TRBD2 matching over 16 bases. The CDR3 has 18 amino acids. With 3 bases clipped from V and 0 bases from J, the junction kept 2 bases outside the gene matches. Germline V gene data show CDR1 as PRHDT and CDR2 as FYEKMQ (reference sequence).

This rearrangement joins TRBV13 to TRBJ2-7; D might be TRBD2 (7 bases). V was shortened by 4 bases and J by 0 bases, with 13 bases between the two germline ends. From germline, CDR1 is PRHDT and CDR2 FYEKMQ (reference sequence). The CDR3 runs 15 residues. CDR3 amino acids: CASSSPGDYSYEQYF. In DNA form, the CDR3 reads TGTGCCAGCAGCTCCCCAGGGGACTACTCCTACGAGCAGTACTTC.

The chain combines TRBV28 with TRBJ2-3; 7 bases line up with TRBD2. The CDR3 sequence is 16 residues long. Germline trimming cut 4 bases from V and 3 bases from J; bases unmatched to any gene: 10. CDR1 and CDR2 from the germline V gene are MDHEN and SYDVKM. The CDR3 region has the DNA TGTGCCAGCAGTTATACCAGAGCGGGATCTACAGATACGCAGTATTTT. Its protein is CASSYTRAGSTDTQYF.

The chain recombines TRBV21-1 with TRBJ1-2; the D call in the table, TRBD1, was not verified against the DNA. TRBV21-1 is designated a pseudogene. The CDR3 is 16 residues long. As DNA, the CDR3 is TGTGCCAGCAGAATAACCTTCTTAGGGACAGGGAAGGGCTACACCTTC. As protein: CASRITFLGTGKGYTF.

This chain uses TRBV6-1 with TRBJ2-1; 11 bases agree with TRBD1. With V trimmed by 4 bases and J by 2 bases, 4 bases remained unmatched. In germline, CDR1 is MNHNS, CDR2 SASEGT. The CDR3 loop spans 16 amino acids. The CDR3 protein is CASSGRTGGAYNEQFF. As DNA, the CDR3 is TGTGCCAGCAGTGGCCGGACAGGGGGCGCCTACAATGAGCAGTTCTTC.

The genes are TRBV2 and TRBJ2-2, with TRBD2 as a possible D gene (7 bases). The CDR3 spans 12 residues. CDR1 and CDR2 (germline): SNHLY, FYNNEI. Deletions cut 10 bases from V and 6 bases from J, with 12 bases between. The DNA of the CDR3 is TGTGCCAACGCGGGGGCGGCCGGGGAGCTGTTTTTT. It is translated as CANAGAAGELFF. Variable domain in full (rest from reference TRBV2 and TRBJ2-2): EPEVTQTPSHQVTQMGQEVILRCVPISNHLYFYWYRQILGQKVEFLVSFYNNEISEKSEIFDDQFSVERPDGSNFTLKIRSTKLEDSAMYFCANAGAAGELFFGEGSRLTVL.

This chain links TRBV7-6 with TRBJ2-7, with 8 bases that match TRBD2. The V gene end was trimmed by 1 base and the J gene end by 3 bases; junction bases not matched to a gene: 2. The germline gives CDR1 SGHVS, CDR2 FNYEAQ. CDR3 size: 14 residues. As DNA, the CDR3 is TGTGCCAGCAGCTTAGGACGGGAGGGCTACGAGCAGTACTTC. Its protein is CASSLGREGYEQYF.

This chain uses TRBV4-3 with TRBJ2-3, with 15 bases aligning to TRBD2. Germline lookup yields CDR1 LGHNA and CDR2 YSLEER. The length of the CDR3 is 16 residues. The J segment lost 9 bases and the V segment lost 5 bases, leaving 9 bases of the junction unmatched. The CDR3 sequence is CASSGWTSGGAWTQYF. The CDR3 bases are TGCGCCAGCAGCGGATGGACTAGCGGGGGGGCCTGGACGCAGTATTTT.

The chain's CDR3 is CASSLGWDSSNEKLFF. DNA of the CDR3: TGTGCCAGCAGCTTGGGGTGGGACAGCTCTAATGAAAAACTGTTTTTT. J is TRBJ1-4 and V is TRBV5-8; 7 nucleotides match TRBD1. Looked up from germline, CDR1 is SGHTS and CDR2 is YDEGEE. The CDR3 has 16 residues. J was trimmed by 3 bases and V by 0 bases; bases with no gene match: 5.

The V and J genes are TRBV4-1 and TRBJ2-3, with D uncertain. The germline V and J ends were trimmed by 0 bases and 5 bases, with 6 bases remaining between them. CDR3 length equals 13 residues. Germline V CDR1 and CDR2: MGHRA, YSYEKL. CDR3 region: CASSQEYGDTQYF. The CDR3 DNA reads as TGCGCCAGCAGCCAAGAGTACGGAGATACGCAGTATTTT.

The chain combines TRBV7-9 with TRBJ2-7; a possible D gene is TRBD1 (5 bases). This CDR3 spans 11 amino acids. The germline V gene has CDR1 SEHNR and CDR2 FQNEAQ (reference sequence). Trimming took off 5 bases at V and 4 bases at J, with 6 bases between the two ends. The CDR3 protein is CASSRQYEQYF. The CDR3, as DNA: TGTGCCAGCAGCCGACAGTACGAGCAGTACTTC.

The chain recombines TRBV7-9 with TRBJ2-5; D gene ambiguous. Trimming stripped 5 bases from V and 0 bases from J, with 7 bases between. The CDR3 covers 13 residues. Germline values: CDR1 SEHNR, CDR2 FQNEAQ (reference sequence). The CDR3 DNA reads TGTGCCAGCAGCCCACCGGACCAAGAGACCCAGTACTTC. Its translation: CASSPPDQETQYF.

The rearrangement joins TRBV7-3 to TRBJ1-2; 7 positions agree with TRBD1. J was trimmed by 7 bases and V by 4 bases; bases with no gene match: 6. Germline CDR1 is SGHTA and CDR2 is FQGTGA. The CDR3 extends over 13 amino acids. The CDR3 DNA reads as TGTGCCAGCAGCTCAGAGGGGGCGGCTGGCTACACCTTC. Protein product: CASSSEGAAGYTF.

The J gene is TRBJ2-5, the V gene TRBV4-1; 8 nucleotides align to TRBD1. This CDR3 region has 16 residues. V was pared by 0 bases and J by 1 base, with 4 bases of the junction left unmatched. Germline lookup yields CDR1 MGHRA and CDR2 YSYEKL. The CDR3 loop is CASSQDRTGGQETQYF. CDR3 DNA: TGCGCCAGCAGCCAAGACCGAACAGGGGGCCAAGAGACCCAGTACTTC.

This clone has a single count. The chain recombines TRBV7-9 with TRBJ1-2, with TRBD1 as a possible D gene (6 bases). The CDR3 is made up of 16 amino acids. The V end lost 4 bases, the J end lost 1 base, and 16 bases lay between the germline ends. Germline assignment: CDR1 SEHNR and CDR2 FQNEAQ (reference sequence). The CDR3 sequence is CASSSQPTGLNYGYTF. In DNA form, the CDR3 reads TGTGCCAGCAGCTCCCAGCCGACAGGACTTAACTATGGCTACACCTTC.

The rearrangement joins TRBV2 to TRBJ2-7; a possible D gene is TRBD1 (7 bases). This CDR3 is 11 amino acids long. Germline values: CDR1 SNHLY, CDR2 FYNNEI. V lost 11 bases, J lost 5 bases, and 13 bases lay in between. CDR3 bases: TGTGCCTCTCGCGGGACAGACGAGCAGTACTTC. It translates to CASRGTDEQYF.

The chain joins TRBV5-1 to TRBJ1-3; TRBD1 matches at 11 bases. J was trimmed by 0 bases and V by 3 bases; bases with no gene match: 8. Germline loops: CDR1 SGHRS, CDR2 YFSETQ. The length of the CDR3 is 18 residues. CDR3 amino acids: CASSSSGQGGFSGNTIYF. The CDR3 DNA reads as TGCGCCAGCAGCTCATCGGGACAGGGGGGGTTCTCTGGAAACACCATATATTTT.

V and J are TRBV5-4 and TRBJ1-2; maybe TRBD1 (6 bases). Deletions cut 7 bases from V and 0 bases from J, with 19 bases between. The CDR3 consists of 16 residues. Looked up from germline, CDR1 is SGHNT and CDR2 is YYREEE (reference sequence). CDR3 DNA: TGTGCCAGCCATCCCCGGACAGATATGACTAACTATGGCTACACCTTC. As protein: CASHPRTDMTNYGYTF.

V and J are TRBV9 and TRBJ1-1; a possible D gene is TRBD1 (6 bases). Per the germline V gene, CDR1 is SGDLS and CDR2 is YYNGEE. The CDR3 runs to 14 residues. Trimming removed 4 bases at V and 3 bases at J, with 13 bases between. The CDR3 DNA reads TGTGCCAGCAGCCCTAAGGGGGTGGACACTGAAGCTTTCTTT. It is translated as CASSPKGVDTEAFF.

J is TRBJ2-2 and V is TRBV7-3; D is possibly TRBD2 (6 bases). Germline V gives CDR1 SGHTA, CDR2 FQGTGA. There are 14 residues in the CDR3. The ends were cut back, 3 bases at V and 1 base at J, with 6 bases in the middle. CDR3 DNA sequence: TGTGCCAGCAGCTTGGGGGGGAACACCGGGGAGCTGTTTTTT. Its translation: CASSLGGNTGELFF.